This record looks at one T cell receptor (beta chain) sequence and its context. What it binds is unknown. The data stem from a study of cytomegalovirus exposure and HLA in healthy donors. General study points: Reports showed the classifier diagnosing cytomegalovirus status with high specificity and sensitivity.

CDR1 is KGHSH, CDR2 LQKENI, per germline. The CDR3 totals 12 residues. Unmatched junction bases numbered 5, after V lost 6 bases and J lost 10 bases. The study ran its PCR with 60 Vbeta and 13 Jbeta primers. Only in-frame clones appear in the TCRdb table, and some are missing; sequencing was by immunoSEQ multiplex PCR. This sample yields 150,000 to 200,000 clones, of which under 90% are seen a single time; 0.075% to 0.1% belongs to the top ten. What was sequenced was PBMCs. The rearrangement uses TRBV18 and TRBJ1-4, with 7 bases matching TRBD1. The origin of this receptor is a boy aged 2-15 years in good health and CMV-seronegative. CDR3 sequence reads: CASSGTEGKLFF. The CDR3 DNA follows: TGTGCCAGCTCCGGGACAGAGGGAAAACTGTTTTTT.